The 21 T cell receptor beta chains below were found in one sample sequenced in a study of cytomegalovirus exposure and HLA in healthy donors. This PCR relied on a set of 60 Vbeta primers and 13 Jbeta primers. The repertoire was sequenced with immunoSEQ multiplex PCR; TCRdb's copy has only in-frame clones and lacks some. The sample has approximately 120,000 clones; approximately 70% are singletons. Sequenced material: PBMCs. All receptors derive from a man in his sixties in good health and CMV-seropositive.

V usage is TRBV2 and J usage is TRBJ2-3, with a possible D match to TRBD2 (5 bases). In germline, CDR1 is SNHLY, CDR2 FYNNEI. Trimming left V 4 bases short and J 0 bases short, with 11 bases between. This CDR3 spans 15 amino acids. The chain's CDR3 is CASSASFHSTDTQYF. DNA for the CDR3: TGTGCCAGCAGTGCTAGCTTCCACAGCACAGATACGCAGTATTTT.

This clone was recorded only once. V gene TRBV7-9 combines with J gene TRBJ1-1; D call uncertain. Trimming took off 1 base at V and 7 bases at J, with 10 bases between the two ends. The CDR3 has 13 residues. Germline V gene lookup returns CDR1 SEHNR and CDR2 FQNEAQ (reference sequence). The CDR3 nucleotides are TGTGCCAGCAGCTTAGGTGAGGGCAATGAAGCTTTCTTT. Translation gives CASSLGEGNEAFF.

This clone was seen a single time. The chain employs TRBV6-5 and TRBJ1-2; unclear D gene. Per the germline V gene, CDR1 is MNHEY and CDR2 is SVGAGI. This CDR3 is built from 13 residues. V lost 3 bases, J lost 4 bases, and 9 bases lay in between. CDR3 bases: TGTGCCAGCAGTTATGACACACTCTATGGCTACACCTTC. Encoded protein: CASSYDTLYGYTF.

The V and J genes are TRBV2 and TRBJ1-1, with D maybe TRBD1 (6 bases). Germline assignment: CDR1 SNHLY and CDR2 FYNNEI. Trimming stripped 4 bases from V and 2 bases from J, with 14 bases between. The CDR3 contains 15 residues. Written as DNA, the CDR3 is TGTGCCAGCAGTGTACAGGGTCTTGGTAACACTGAAGCTTTCTTT. It translates to CASSVQGLGNTEAFF.

The chain employs TRBV7-2 and TRBJ2-7; maybe TRBD2 (5 bases). Germline V gives CDR1 SGHTA, CDR2 FQGNSA. This CDR3 region has 15 residues. Trimming took off 4 bases at V and 2 bases at J, with 15 bases between the two ends. The CDR3 loop is CASSSGAGSPYEQYF. As DNA, the CDR3 is TGTGCCAGCAGCTCGGGTGCGGGCTCCCCCTACGAGCAGTACTTC. Drawing the rest from reference TRBV7-2 and TRBJ2-7, the complete variable domain is GAGVSQSPSNKVTEKGKDVELRCDPISGHTALYWYRQSLGQGLEFLIYFQGNSAPDKSGLPSDRFSAERTGGSVSTLTIQRTQQEDSAVYLCASSSGAGSPYEQYFGPGTRLTVT.

This clone was found once. The chain joins TRBV19 to TRBJ1-1; 8 bases fit TRBD1. Germline CDR1 LNHDA, CDR2 SQIVND (reference sequence). Trimming at V came to 6 bases and at J to 1 base, leaving 7 bases not matched to a gene. The CDR3 runs to 15 residues. The CDR3 loop reads CASRGRGLANTEAFF. CDR3 DNA: TGTGCCAGTAGGGGCAGGGGGCTTGCGAACACTGAAGCTTTCTTT.

This chain links TRBV6-6 with TRBJ2-3, with TRBD1 identical over 8 bases. Germline CDR1 is MNHNY and CDR2 is SVGAGI (reference sequence). This CDR3 is 15 amino acids long. J gave up 5 bases and V 2 bases, and 6 bases lay outside the gene matches. In DNA form, the CDR3 reads TGTGCCAGCAGTTACCTGGGACAGGTTATAGATACGCAGTATTTT. It encodes CASSYLGQVIDTQYF.

The chain recombines TRBV28 with TRBJ1-4, with 9 bases that match TRBD1. The V and J ends lost 4 bases and 11 bases, in that order; junction bases with no gene match: 14. The CDR3 consists of 16 residues. The germline V gene has CDR1 MDHEN and CDR2 SYDVKM. CDR3 residues: CASSSGLRDRDMKLFF. The CDR3 DNA sequence: TGTGCCAGCAGTTCCGGACTCCGGGACAGGGACATGAAACTGTTTTTT.

The chain joins TRBV29-1 to TRBJ1-2; 7 bases fit TRBD1. Germline V lookup: CDR1 SQVTM, CDR2 ANQGSEA. With V trimmed by 5 bases and J by 8 bases, 5 bases remained unmatched. CDR3 length: 11 amino acids. In DNA form, the CDR3 reads TGCAGCGTTACCAGGGGGACCGGCTACACCTTC. Translating gives CSVTRGTGYTF.

The V gene is TRBV7-3, the J gene TRBJ2-1; 9 nucleotides align to TRBD2. This CDR3 is 16 amino acids long. V trimming: 2 bases; J trimming: 8 bases; junction bases outside the gene matches: 10. Germline V gene data show CDR1 as SGHTA and CDR2 as FQGTGA. CDR3 sequence (DNA): TGTGCCAGCAGCTTAGGTGGCGGGGGGGCACTCGATGAGCAGTTCTTC. Translation: CASSLGGGGALDEQFF. Variable domain in full (rest from reference TRBV7-3 and TRBJ2-1): GAGVSQTPSNKVTEKGKYVELRCDPISGHTALYWYRQSLGQGPEFLIYFQGTGAADDSGLPNDRFFAVRPEGSVSTLKIQRTERGDSAVYLCASSLGGGGALDEQFFGPGTRLTVL.

The chain combines TRBV5-4 with TRBJ2-2; the match to TRBD2 covers 10 bases. The CDR3 is made up of 14 amino acids. With V trimmed by 2 bases and J by 11 bases, 6 bases remained unmatched. Looked up from germline, CDR1 is SGHNT and CDR2 is YYREEE (reference sequence). The CDR3 bases are TGTGCCAGCAGCTTTCGTACTAGCGGGGAAGAGCTGTTTTTT. This gives the protein CASSFRTSGEELFF.

Only one count was recorded for this clone. The V gene is TRBV4-1, the J gene TRBJ2-5; unclear D gene. V was clipped by 4 bases and J by 1 base, with 10 bases between them. Germline CDR1 MGHRA, CDR2 YSYEKL. The CDR3 contains 14 residues. CDR3 nucleotides: TGCGCCAGCAGCCCCATGGGCATCCAAGAGACCCAGTACTTC. This gives the protein CASSPMGIQETQYF.

The chain links TRBV28 to TRBJ2-7; 9 nucleotides match TRBD1. Germline V lookup: CDR1 MDHEN, CDR2 SYDVKM. This CDR3 has 15 residues. Trimming removed 3 bases from V and 6 bases from J; junction bases left unmatched: 9. CDR3 region: CASSFIRQGVVEQYF. In DNA, the CDR3 is TGTGCCAGCAGTTTCATAAGACAGGGGGTCGTCGAGCAGTACTTC.

The rearrangement uses TRBV9 and TRBJ2-3; TRBD1 matches 7 bases. Unmatched junction bases numbered 9, after V lost 3 bases and J lost 2 bases. CDR1 SGDLS and CDR2 YYNGEE come from the germline V gene. The CDR3 length is 16 residues. The CDR3 nucleotides read TGTGCCAGCAGCGCGCTAACAGGGGACCTCACAGATACGCAGTATTTT. Translated, it gives CASSALTGDLTDTQYF.

This clone was seen a handful of times. This sequence joins TRBV2 and TRBJ1-1; a possible D gene is TRBD1 (5 bases). This CDR3 comprises 12 residues. Germline V CDR1 and CDR2: SNHLY, FYNNEI. Trimming shortened V by 6 bases and J by 3 bases, and 8 bases separated the two germline ends. Written as DNA, the CDR3 is TGTGCCAGCAGACTCAGGGACACTGAAGCTTTCTTT. Protein: CASRLRDTEAFF.

The chain combines TRBV14 with TRBJ2-7; possible D gene TRBD1, 6 bases. V dropped 1 base and J dropped 3 bases, with 19 bases sitting between them. This CDR3 is built from 17 residues. The V gene's germline CDR1 is SGHDN and CDR2 FVKESK. The CDR3 here is CASSQAKLQGYDYEQYF. The CDR3 DNA reads as TGTGCCAGCAGCCAAGCGAAACTACAGGGATACGACTACGAGCAGTACTTC.

This clone was picked up a small number of times. The J gene is TRBJ2-7, the V gene TRBV6-5, with D hard to call. The V and J ends lost 2 bases and 6 bases respectively, with 5 bases between them. The V gene's germline CDR1 is MNHEY and CDR2 SVGAGI. This CDR3 is built from 11 residues. CDR3 nucleotide sequence: TGTGCCAGCAGTTACGACTTCGAGCAGTACTTC. It yields the protein CASSYDFEQYF.

The rearrangement uses TRBV11-2 and TRBJ2-1; no clear D gene. Germline V lookup: CDR1 SGHAT, CDR2 FQNNGV. Trimming shortened V by 1 base and J by 10 bases, and 11 bases separated the two germline ends. CDR3 length: 13 residues. This CDR3 is CASSLGQVNEQFF. The CDR3 DNA is TGTGCCAGCAGCTTAGGGCAGGTAAACGAGCAGTTCTTC.

The chain has TRBV9 and TRBJ2-3, with a weak D call TRBD2 (5 bases). The germline gives CDR1 SGDLS, CDR2 YYNGEE. This CDR3 has 14 residues. V gave up 3 bases and J gave up 2 bases, with 10 bases separating them. The CDR3 here is CASSALTTTDTQYF. The CDR3 region has the DNA TGTGCCAGCAGCGCCCTGACTACCACAGATACGCAGTATTTT.

This clone was seen a single time. The CDR3 sequence is CASSRGTGGHNEQFF. CDR3 DNA: TGTGCCAGCAGCCGTGGGACGGGGGGACACAATGAGCAGTTCTTC. This sequence joins TRBV2 and TRBJ2-1, with 7 bases matching TRBD2. V lost 6 bases, J lost 5 bases, and 10 bases stayed unmatched. From germline, CDR1 is SNHLY and CDR2 FYNNEI. The CDR3 sequence is 15 residues long.

This clone has just a few counts. This chain links TRBV5-4 with TRBJ1-6, with 7 nucleotides matching TRBD1. The CDR3 extends over 13 amino acids. The germline V gene encodes CDR1 SGHNT and CDR2 YYREEE (reference sequence). V shed 5 bases and J 9 bases; nucleotides not matched to a gene: 5. The CDR3 sequence: CASRKAGGSPLHF. CDR3 DNA sequence: TGTGCCAGCAGGAAGGCAGGGGGTTCACCCCTCCACTTT.